This TCR beta chain was identified in a study of blood T cell repertoires in COVID-19. The trim removed 7 bases at V and 8 bases at J, leaving 14 bases unmatched. Germline assignment: CDR1 MNHEY and CDR2 SVGAGI. The CDR3 length is 15 residues. Profiling relied on immunoSEQ multiplex PCR, and the TCRdb table lists in-frame clones only, not all of them. Of roughly 99,000 clones listed, 90% to 95% are singletons. Sequenced: peripheral blood. The TCR comes from a woman aged 30 to 39 with acute or convalescent COVID-19. J is TRBJ1-2 and V is TRBV6-5; 9 bases are shared with TRBD1. CDR3 sequence: CASTLGQGGPGGYTF. CDR3 bases: TGTGCCAGCACCCTGGGACAGGGAGGTCCGGGGGGCTACACCTTC.